The 3 T cell receptor beta chains below were found in one sample sequenced in a study of tumor-infiltrating lymphocytes in oesophageal squamous cell carcinoma. Each CDR3 protein is one row after TCRdb ran MiXCR on the PCR reads. The sample has just under 20,000 distinct CDR3 sequences, roughly two fifths seen once. Sequenced: esophageal tumor tissue. All receptors derive from a male donor with esophageal squamous cell carcinoma.

This clonotype is a singleton in its sample. This chain joins TRBV7-2 and TRBJ2-1; maybe TRBD1 (5 bases). Germline CDR1 SGHTA, CDR2 FQGNSA. The V and J ends lost 3 bases and 4 bases respectively, with 19 bases between them. The CDR3 is 17 amino acids. CDR3: CASSFIRGNFLYNEQFF. As DNA, the CDR3 is TGTGCCAGCAGCTTTATTAGGGGCAACTTTCTATACAATGAGCAGTTCTTC.

This clonotype was recorded a few times. This sequence joins TRBV11-2 and TRBJ2-1; the D gene is possibly TRBD1 (5 bases). Trimming stripped 5 bases from V and 3 bases from J, with 17 bases between. The germline gives CDR1 SGHAT, CDR2 FQNNGV. The CDR3 spans 16 residues. Written as DNA, the CDR3 is TGTGCCAGCAGCACAGTAGGCCAGGGTGGCTACAATGAGCAGTTCTTC. It translates to CASSTVGQGGYNEQFF.

The V gene is TRBV11-2, the J gene TRBJ2-1; 13 nucleotides align to TRBD2. TRBJ2-7 matches the DNA end more closely, so the J call is doubtful. Germline-derived CDR1 and CDR2 are SGHAT and FQNNGV. The length of the CDR3 is 18 residues. Here the CDR3 reads CASSPRLAGGPKYYEQYF. The CDR3 DNA reads as TGTGCCAGCAGCCCAAGACTAGCGGGGGGCCCGAAGTACTACGAGCAGTACTTC.